The rows below give T cell receptor beta chains drawn from one sample of a study of blood T cell repertoires in COVID-19. The table came from immunoSEQ multiplex PCR; TCRdb's copy has only in-frame clones and leaves some out. The table has 56,000 or so clones, under 90% seen once; the top ten hold 2.6%. Material: peripheral blood. These receptors all stem from a man between 45 and 60 years old with acute or convalescent COVID-19. CDR3s leave out the opening cysteine and the closing phenylalanine or tryptophan. The order of the fields is J gene, V gene, clone size, CDR3 protein. Part of the rows lack a size; the others show once, few, many or a class for expanded clones.

J gene: TRBJ1-1
V gene: TRBV30
clone size: .
CDR3 protein: AWKSGPDTEAF

J gene: TRBJ1-1
V gene: TRBV19
clone size: few
CDR3 protein: ASSALQGDARNTEAF

J gene: TRBJ2-7
V gene: TRBV7-6
clone size: .
CDR3 protein: ASSPPIESSEQY

J gene: TRBJ2-1
V gene: TRBV6-5
clone size: .
CDR3 protein: ASSYSGTRRNEQF

J gene: TRBJ1-2
V gene: TRBV6-5
clone size: .
CDR3 protein: ASYDAGTGDVTYT

J gene: TRBJ1-2
V gene: TRBV5-1
clone size: .
CDR3 protein: ASSLDGGGYGYT

J gene: TRBJ2-1
V gene: TRBV7-9
clone size: .
CDR3 protein: ASSESGKQF

J gene: TRBJ1-4
V gene: TRBV7-3
clone size: few
CDR3 protein: ASSLSPGKKLF

J gene: TRBJ1-1
V gene: TRBV18
clone size: .
CDR3 protein: ASSRGGASTEAF

J gene: TRBJ1-6
V gene: TRBV19
clone size: .
CDR3 protein: ASSTVTGVNNSPLH

J gene: TRBJ2-3
V gene: TRBV19
clone size: .
CDR3 protein: ASTGSGGTDTQY

J gene: TRBJ2-3
V gene: TRBV10-1
clone size: .
CDR3 protein: ASTRDSFSDTQY